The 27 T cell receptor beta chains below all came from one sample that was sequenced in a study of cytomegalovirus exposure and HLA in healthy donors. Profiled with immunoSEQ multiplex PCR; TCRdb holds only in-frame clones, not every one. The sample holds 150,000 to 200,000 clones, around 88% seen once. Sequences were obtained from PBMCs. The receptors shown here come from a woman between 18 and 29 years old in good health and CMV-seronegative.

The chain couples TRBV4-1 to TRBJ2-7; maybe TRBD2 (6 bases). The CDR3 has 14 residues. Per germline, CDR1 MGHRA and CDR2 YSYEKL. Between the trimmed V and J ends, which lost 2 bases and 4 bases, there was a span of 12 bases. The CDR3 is CASSQPGTLYEQYF. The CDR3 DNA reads TGCGCCAGCAGCCAACCCGGGACTCTATACGAGCAGTACTTC.

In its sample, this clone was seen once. CDR3 protein: CASSTTSGSYEQYF. In DNA, the CDR3 is TGTGCCAGTAGCACCACTAGCGGGAGCTACGAGCAGTACTTC. The chain links TRBV19 to TRBJ2-7; 11 bases match TRBD2. J gave up 3 bases and V 6 bases, and 4 bases lay outside the gene matches. CDR1 and CDR2 from the germline V gene are LNHDA and SQIVND (reference sequence). This CDR3 comprises 14 residues.

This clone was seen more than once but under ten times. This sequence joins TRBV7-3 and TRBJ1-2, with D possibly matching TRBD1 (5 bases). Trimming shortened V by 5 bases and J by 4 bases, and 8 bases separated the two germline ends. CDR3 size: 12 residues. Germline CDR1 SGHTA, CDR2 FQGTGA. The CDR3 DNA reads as TGTGCCAGCAGCCCCGACAGCTATGGCTACACCTTC. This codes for CASSPDSYGYTF.

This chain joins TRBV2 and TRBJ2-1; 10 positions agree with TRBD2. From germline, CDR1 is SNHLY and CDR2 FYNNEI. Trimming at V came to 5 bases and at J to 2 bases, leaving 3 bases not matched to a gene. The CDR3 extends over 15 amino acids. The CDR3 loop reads CASSKGLAAYNEQFF. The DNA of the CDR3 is TGTGCCAGCAGTAAAGGACTAGCGGCCTACAATGAGCAGTTCTTC.

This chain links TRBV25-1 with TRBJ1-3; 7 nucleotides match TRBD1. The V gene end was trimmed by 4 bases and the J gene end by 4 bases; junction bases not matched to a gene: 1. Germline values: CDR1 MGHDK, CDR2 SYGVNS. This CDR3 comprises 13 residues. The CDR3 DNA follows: TGTGCCAGCAGTGTACAGGGGGGAAACACCATATATTTT. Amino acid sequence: CASSVQGGNTIYF.

CDR3 in DNA: TGTGCCAGCAGCTCGGGGGACAGACTAGACACAGATACGCAGTATTTT. Translation: CASSSGDRLDTDTQYF. J is TRBJ2-3 and V is TRBV11-3, with TRBD1 as a possible D gene (7 bases). This CDR3 has 16 residues. Germline V lookup: CDR1 SGHNT, CDR2 YENEEA. The V gene lost 4 bases and the J gene lost 2 bases, with 16 bases spanning the gap.

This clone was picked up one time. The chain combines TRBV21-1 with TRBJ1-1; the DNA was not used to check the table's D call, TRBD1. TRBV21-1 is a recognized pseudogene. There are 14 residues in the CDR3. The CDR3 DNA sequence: TGTGCCAGCAGCAAAGCATACATGAACACTGAAGCTTTCTTT. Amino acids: CASSKAYMNTEAFF.

The CDR3 spells CASSAPGQGVYEQYF. The CDR3 DNA is TGTGCCAGCAGTGCCCCGGGACAGGGGGTTTACGAGCAGTACTTC. This chain links TRBV25-1 with TRBJ2-7; TRBD1 matches 11 bases. Germline-derived CDR1 and CDR2 are MGHDK and SYGVNS. The ends lost 4 bases at V and 4 bases at J; junction bases unmatched: 6. There are 15 residues in the CDR3.

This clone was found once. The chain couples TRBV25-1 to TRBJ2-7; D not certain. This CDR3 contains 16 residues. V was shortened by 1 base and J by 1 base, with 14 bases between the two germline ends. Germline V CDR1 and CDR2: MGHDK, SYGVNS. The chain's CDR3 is CASSESVAGRSYEQYF. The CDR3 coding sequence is TGTGCCAGCAGTGAATCCGTCGCAGGCCGTTCCTACGAGCAGTACTTC.

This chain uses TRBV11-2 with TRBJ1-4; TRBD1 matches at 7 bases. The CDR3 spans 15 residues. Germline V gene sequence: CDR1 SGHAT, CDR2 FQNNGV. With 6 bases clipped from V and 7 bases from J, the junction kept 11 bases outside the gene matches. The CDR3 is CASRNLGGRSEKLFF. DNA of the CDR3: TGTGCCAGCAGGAACCTAGGGGGCCGCTCTGAAAAACTGTTTTTT.

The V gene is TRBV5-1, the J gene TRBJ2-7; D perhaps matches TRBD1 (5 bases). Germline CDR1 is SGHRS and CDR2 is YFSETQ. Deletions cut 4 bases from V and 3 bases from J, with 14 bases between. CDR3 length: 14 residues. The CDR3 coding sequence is TGCGCCAGCAGCCCCGACGGGCAGGGCTACGAGCAGTACTTC. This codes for CASSPDGQGYEQYF.

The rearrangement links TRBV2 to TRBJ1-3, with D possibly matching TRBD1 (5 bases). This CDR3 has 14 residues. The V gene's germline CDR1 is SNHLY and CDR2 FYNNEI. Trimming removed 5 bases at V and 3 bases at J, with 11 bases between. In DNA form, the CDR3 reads TGTGCCAGCAGTCAAGACAGTTTTGGAAACACCATATATTTT. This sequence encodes CASSQDSFGNTIYF.

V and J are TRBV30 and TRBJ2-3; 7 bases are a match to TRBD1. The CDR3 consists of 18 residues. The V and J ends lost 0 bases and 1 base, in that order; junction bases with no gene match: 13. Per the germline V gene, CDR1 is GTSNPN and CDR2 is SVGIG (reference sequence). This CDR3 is CAWSVDLEGGVGTDTQYF. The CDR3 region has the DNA TGTGCCTGGAGTGTTGATCTGGAAGGGGGCGTCGGCACAGATACGCAGTATTTT. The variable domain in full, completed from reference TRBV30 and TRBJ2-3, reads SQTIHQWPATLVQPVGSPLSLECTVEGTSNPNLYWYRQAAGRGLQLLFYSVGIGQISSEVPQNLSASRPQDRQFILSSKKLLLSDSGFYLCAWSVDLEGGVGTDTQYFGPGTRLTVL.

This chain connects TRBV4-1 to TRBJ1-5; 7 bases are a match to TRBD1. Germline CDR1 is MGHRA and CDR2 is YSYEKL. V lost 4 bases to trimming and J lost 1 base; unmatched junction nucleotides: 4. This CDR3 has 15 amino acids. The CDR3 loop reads CASSPGQLSNQPQHF. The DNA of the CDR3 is TGCGCCAGCAGCCCGGGACAGTTAAGCAATCAGCCCCAGCATTTT.

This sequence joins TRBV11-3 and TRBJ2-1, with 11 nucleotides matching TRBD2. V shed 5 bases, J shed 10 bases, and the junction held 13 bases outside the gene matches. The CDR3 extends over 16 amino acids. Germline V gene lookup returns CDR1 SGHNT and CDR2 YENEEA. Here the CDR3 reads CASSLHTPRTSGEQFF. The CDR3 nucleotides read TGTGCCAGCAGCCTTCACACCCCACGGACTAGCGGGGAGCAGTTCTTC.

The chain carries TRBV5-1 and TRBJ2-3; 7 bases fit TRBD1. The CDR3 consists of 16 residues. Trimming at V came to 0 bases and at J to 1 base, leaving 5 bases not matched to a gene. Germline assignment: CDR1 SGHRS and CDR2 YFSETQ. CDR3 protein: CASSLAVQGGTDTQYF. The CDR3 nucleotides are TGCGCCAGCAGCTTGGCCGTTCAGGGGGGCACAGATACGCAGTATTTT.

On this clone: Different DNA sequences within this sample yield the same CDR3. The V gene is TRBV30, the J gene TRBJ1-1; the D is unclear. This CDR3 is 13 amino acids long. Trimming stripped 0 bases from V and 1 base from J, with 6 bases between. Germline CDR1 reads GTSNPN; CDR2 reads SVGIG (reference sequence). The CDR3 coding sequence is TGTGCCTGGAGTGTACGGGGGAACACTGAAGCTTTCTTT. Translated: CAWSVRGNTEAFF.

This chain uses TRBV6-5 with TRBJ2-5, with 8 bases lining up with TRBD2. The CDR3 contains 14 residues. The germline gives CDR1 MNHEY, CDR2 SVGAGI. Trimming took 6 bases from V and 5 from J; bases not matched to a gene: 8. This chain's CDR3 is CASSPGTSWETQYF. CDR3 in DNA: TGTGCCAGCAGCCCCGGGACTAGTTGGGAGACCCAGTACTTC.

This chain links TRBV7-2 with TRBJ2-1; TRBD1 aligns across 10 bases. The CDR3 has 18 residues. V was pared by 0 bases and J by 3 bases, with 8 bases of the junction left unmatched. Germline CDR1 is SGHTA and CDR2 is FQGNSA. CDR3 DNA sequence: TGTGCCAGCAGCTTAGCGACAGGGGGCTTAGCCTACTACAATGAGCAGTTCTTC. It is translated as CASSLATGGLAYYNEQFF.

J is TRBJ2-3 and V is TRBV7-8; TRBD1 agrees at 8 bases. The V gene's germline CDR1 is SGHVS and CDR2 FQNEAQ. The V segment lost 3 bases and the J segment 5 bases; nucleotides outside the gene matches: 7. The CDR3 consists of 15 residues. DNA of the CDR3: TGTGCCAGCAGCTTTAGGACAGGGATTCAAGATACGCAGTATTTT. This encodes CASSFRTGIQDTQYF.

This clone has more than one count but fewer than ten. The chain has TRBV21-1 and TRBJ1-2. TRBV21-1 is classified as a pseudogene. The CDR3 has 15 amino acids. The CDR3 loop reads CASSNYGGRDYGYTF. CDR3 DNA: TGTGCCAGCAGCAATTACGGGGGACGGGACTATGGCTACACCTTC.

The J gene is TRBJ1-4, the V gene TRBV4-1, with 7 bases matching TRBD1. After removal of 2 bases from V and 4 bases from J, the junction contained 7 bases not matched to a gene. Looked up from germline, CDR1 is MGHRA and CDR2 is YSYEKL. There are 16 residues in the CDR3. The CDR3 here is CASSQTGTAFNEKLFF. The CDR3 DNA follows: TGCGCCAGCAGCCAAACGGGGACAGCCTTTAATGAAAAACTGTTTTTT.

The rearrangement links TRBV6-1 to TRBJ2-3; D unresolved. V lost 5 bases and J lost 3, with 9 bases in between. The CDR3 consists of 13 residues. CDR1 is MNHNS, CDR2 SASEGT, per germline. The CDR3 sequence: CASSSYGTDTQYF. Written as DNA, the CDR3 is TGTGCCAGCAGTTCATACGGGACAGATACGCAGTATTTT.

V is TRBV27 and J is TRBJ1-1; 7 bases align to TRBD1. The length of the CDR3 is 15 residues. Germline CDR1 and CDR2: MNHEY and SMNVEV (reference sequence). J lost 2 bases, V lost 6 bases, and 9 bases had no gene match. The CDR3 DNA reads TGTGCCAGCAGCCCAGGGACAGAACGTAACACTGAAGCTTTCTTT. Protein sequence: CASSPGTERNTEAFF.

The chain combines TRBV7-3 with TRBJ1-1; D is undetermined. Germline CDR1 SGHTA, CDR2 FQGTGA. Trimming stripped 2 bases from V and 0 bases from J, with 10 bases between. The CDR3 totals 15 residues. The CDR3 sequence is CASSLDPRVNTEAFF. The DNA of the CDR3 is TGTGCCAGCAGCTTAGATCCGCGGGTGAACACTGAAGCTTTCTTT.

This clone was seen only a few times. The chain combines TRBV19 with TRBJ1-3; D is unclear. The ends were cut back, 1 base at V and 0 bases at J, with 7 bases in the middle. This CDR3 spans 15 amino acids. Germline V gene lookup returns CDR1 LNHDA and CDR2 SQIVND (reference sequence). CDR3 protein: CASSIARYSGNTIYF. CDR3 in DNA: TGTGCCAGTAGTATAGCGAGATACTCTGGAAACACCATATATTTT.

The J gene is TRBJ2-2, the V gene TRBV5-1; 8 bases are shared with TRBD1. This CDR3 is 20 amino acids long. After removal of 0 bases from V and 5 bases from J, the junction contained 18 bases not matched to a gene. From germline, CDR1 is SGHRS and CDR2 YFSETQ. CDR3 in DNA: TGCGCCAGCAGCTTGGGTAAGGACAGGGCAGGAGTCAGGCTTACCGGGGAGCTGTTTTTT. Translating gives CASSLGKDRAGVRLTGELFF.